One and the same sample provided the 5 T cell receptor beta chains below, sequenced in a study of T cells in Graves' hyperthyroidism and ophthalmopathy. Amplification yielded TCR beta CDR3 regions, with RNA transcripts as the source. The primer set for the first-round RT-PCR of the TCR CDR3 was HTBI. TCRdb independently ran MiXCR on the multiplex PCR reads; one entry per CDR3 protein. The repertoire holds a few hundred thousand distinct CDR3 sequences, with more than 15% as singletons. Material: blood. Receptors were obtained from a woman aged 25 to 39 with Graves' hyperthyroidism.

In its sample, this clonotype was seen a few times. V and J are TRBV6-1 and TRBJ2-4; 7 bases are a match to TRBD1. Germline-derived CDR1 and CDR2 are MNHNS and SASEGT. J gave up 6 bases and V 2 bases, and 10 bases lay outside the gene matches. CDR3 length equals 16 residues. CDR3 in amino acids: CASSEPTGARGNIQYF. CDR3 sequence (DNA): TGTGCCAGCAGTGAACCAACAGGGGCGAGGGGAAACATTCAGTACTTC.

This clonotype appeared a few times. V and J are TRBV12-3 or TRBV12-4 and TRBJ2-5; 11 positions agree with TRBD2. The CDR3 sequence is 14 residues long. The junction had 4 bases not matched to a gene; V was cut back by 5 bases and J by 5 bases. This chain's CDR3 is CASSELAGVETQYF. CDR3 DNA: TGTGCCAGCAGTGAACTAGCGGGAGTTGAGACCCAGTACTTC.

This clonotype was detected many times. V and J are TRBV30 and TRBJ1-1; possibly TRBD1 for D (5 bases). There are 14 residues in the CDR3. Trimming removed 3 bases at V and 1 base at J, with 12 bases between. Germline loops: CDR1 GTSNPN, CDR2 SVGIG (reference sequence). DNA of the CDR3: TGTGCCTGGAGCCTGGGACGGGAGAACACTGAAGCTTTCTTT. Amino acids: CAWSLGRENTEAFF.

This clonotype has ten or more counts. This sequence joins TRBV6-1 and TRBJ1-1; a possible D gene is TRBD1 (6 bases). The CDR3 has 16 amino acids. V dropped 6 bases and J dropped 10 bases, with 27 bases sitting between them. The V gene's germline CDR1 is MNHNS and CDR2 SASEGT. The CDR3 sequence: CASSGQGMTMNTRAFF. DNA for the CDR3: TGTGCCAGCAGCGGTCAGGGGATGACAATGAACACTAGAGCTTTCTTT.

The rearrangement uses TRBV4-1 and TRBJ2-1, with D unresolved. Trimming shortened V by 0 bases and J by 3 bases, and 18 bases separated the two germline ends. The CDR3 runs to 18 residues. Germline V CDR1 and CDR2: MGHRA, YSYEKL. For the CDR3, the DNA is TGCGCCAGCAGCCAAGACATCGGGTACTTGATTTACTACAATGAGCAGTTCTTC. Protein sequence: CASSQDIGYLIYYNEQFF.